A single T cell receptor (beta chain) is shown here with its context. The data were obtained in a study of cytomegalovirus exposure and HLA in healthy donors. There are 12 residues in the CDR3. Unmatched junction bases numbered 8, after V lost 6 bases and J lost 7 bases. The germline V gene has CDR1 SQVTM and CDR2 ANQGSEA. Vbeta (60) and Jbeta (13) primers were used in the PCR. Sequencing used immunoSEQ multiplex PCR; TCRdb keeps in-frame clones, though not all of them. The sample shows tens of thousands of clones, around 80% of them seen only once. The chain recombines TRBV29-1 with TRBJ1-2, with TRBD1 matching 7 bases. Sequencing was performed on PBMCs. The receptor was isolated from a man aged 18 to 29 in good health and CMV-seronegative. The CDR3 DNA follows: TGCAGCGTAGATACCGACAGGGCTGGCTACACCTTC. Amino acids: CSVDTDRAGYTF.